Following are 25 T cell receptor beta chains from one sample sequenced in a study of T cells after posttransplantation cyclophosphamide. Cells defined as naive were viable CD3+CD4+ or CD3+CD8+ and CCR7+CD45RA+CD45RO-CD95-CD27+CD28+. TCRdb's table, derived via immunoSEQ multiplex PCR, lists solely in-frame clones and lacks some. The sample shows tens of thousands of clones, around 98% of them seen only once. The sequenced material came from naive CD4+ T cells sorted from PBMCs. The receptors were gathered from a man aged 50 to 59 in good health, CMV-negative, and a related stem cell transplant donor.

Written as DNA, the CDR3 is TGTGCCAGCAGCTTCCAGGAACAAGAGACCCAGTACTTC. Protein product: CASSFQEQETQYF. This chain uses TRBV11-2 with TRBJ2-5; D is uncertain. This CDR3 is 13 amino acids long. Germline loops: CDR1 SGHAT, CDR2 FQNNGV. V lost 3 bases, J lost 2 bases, and 7 bases lay in between.

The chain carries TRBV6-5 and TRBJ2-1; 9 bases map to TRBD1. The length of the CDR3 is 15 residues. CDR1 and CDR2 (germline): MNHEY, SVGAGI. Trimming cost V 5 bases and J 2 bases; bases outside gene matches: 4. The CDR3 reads CASSHRTGAYNEQFF. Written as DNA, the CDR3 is TGTGCCAGCAGTCATAGGACAGGGGCCTACAATGAGCAGTTCTTC.

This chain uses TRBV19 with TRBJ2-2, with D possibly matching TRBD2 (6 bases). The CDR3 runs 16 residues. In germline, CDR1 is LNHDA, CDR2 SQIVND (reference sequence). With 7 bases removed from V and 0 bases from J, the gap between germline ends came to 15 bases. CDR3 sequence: CASKFSGDTNTGELFF. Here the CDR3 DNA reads TGTGCCAGTAAGTTTTCGGGGGATACGAACACCGGGGAGCTGTTTTTT.

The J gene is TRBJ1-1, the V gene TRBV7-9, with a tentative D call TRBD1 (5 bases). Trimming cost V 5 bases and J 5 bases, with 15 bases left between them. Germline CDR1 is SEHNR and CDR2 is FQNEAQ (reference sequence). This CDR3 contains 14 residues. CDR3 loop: CASSPPGKRTEAFF. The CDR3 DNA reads TGTGCCAGCAGCCCCCCAGGGAAACGGACTGAAGCTTTCTTT.

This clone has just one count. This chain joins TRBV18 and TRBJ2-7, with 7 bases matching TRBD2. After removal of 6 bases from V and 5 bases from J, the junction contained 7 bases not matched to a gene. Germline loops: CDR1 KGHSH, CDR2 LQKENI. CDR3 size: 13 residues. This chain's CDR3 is CASSPSGINEQYF. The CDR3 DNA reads TGTGCCAGCTCCCCAAGCGGGATTAACGAGCAGTACTTC.

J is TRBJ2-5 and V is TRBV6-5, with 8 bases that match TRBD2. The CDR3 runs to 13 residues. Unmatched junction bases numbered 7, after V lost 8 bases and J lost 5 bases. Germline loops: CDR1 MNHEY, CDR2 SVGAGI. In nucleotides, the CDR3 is TGTGCCAGCGGGGCAGCGGGAGAGGAGACCCAGTACTTC. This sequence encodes CASGAAGEETQYF.

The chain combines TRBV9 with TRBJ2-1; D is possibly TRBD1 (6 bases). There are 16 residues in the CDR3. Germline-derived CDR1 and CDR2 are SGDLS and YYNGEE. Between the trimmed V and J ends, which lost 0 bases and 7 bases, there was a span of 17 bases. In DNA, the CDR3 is TGTGCCAGCAGCGTAGGTCTGGGGGTAAGGGGGAATGAGCAGTTCTTC. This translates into CASSVGLGVRGNEQFF.

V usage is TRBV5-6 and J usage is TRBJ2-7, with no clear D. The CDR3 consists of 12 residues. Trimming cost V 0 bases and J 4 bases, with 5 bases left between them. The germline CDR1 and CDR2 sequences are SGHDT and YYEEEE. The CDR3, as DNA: TGTGCCAGCAGCTTGGGCAGGTACGAGCAGTACTTC. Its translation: CASSLGRYEQYF.

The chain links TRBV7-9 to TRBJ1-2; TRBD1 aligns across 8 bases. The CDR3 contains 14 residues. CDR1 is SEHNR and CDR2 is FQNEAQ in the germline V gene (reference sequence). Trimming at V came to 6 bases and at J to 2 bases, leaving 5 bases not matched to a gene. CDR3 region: CASSYTGGNYGYTF. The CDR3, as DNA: TGTGCCAGCAGTTATACAGGGGGGAACTATGGCTACACCTTC.

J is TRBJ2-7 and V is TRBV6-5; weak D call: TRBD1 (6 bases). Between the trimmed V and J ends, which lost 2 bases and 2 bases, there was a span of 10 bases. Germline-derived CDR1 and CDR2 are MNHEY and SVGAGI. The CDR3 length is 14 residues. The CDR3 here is CASSYRDKTYEQYF. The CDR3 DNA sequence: TGTGCCAGCAGTTACCGGGACAAGACCTACGAGCAGTACTTC.

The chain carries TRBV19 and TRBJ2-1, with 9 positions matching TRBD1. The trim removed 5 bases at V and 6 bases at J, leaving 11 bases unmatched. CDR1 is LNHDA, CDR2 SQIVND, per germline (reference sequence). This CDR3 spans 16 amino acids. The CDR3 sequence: CASSSPRDRVTNEQFF. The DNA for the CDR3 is TGTGCCAGTAGTTCCCCCCGGGACAGGGTTACCAATGAGCAGTTCTTC.

The CDR3 loop reads CASSVRDRGFYEQYF. The DNA of the CDR3 is TGTGCCAGCAGCGTCCGGGACAGGGGTTTCTACGAGCAGTACTTC. The chain combines TRBV7-8 with TRBJ2-7, with TRBD1 matching 10 bases. The CDR3 covers 15 residues. J was trimmed by 3 bases and V by 5 bases; bases with no gene match: 7. Germline V gene lookup returns CDR1 SGHVS and CDR2 FQNEAQ. The full variable domain, completed using reference TRBV7-8 and TRBJ2-7, is GAGVSQSPRYKVAKRGQDVALRCDPISGHVSLFWYQQALGQGPEFLTYFQNEAQLDKSGLPSDRFFAERPEGSVSTLKIQRTQQEDSAVYLCASSVRDRGFYEQYFGPGTRLTVT.

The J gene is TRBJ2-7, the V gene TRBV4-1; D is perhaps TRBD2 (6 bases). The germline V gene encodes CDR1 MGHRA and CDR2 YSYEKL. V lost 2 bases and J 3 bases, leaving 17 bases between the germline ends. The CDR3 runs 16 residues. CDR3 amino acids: CASSQLRGWGNYEQYF. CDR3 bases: TGCGCCAGCAGCCAACTACGGGGGTGGGGGAACTACGAGCAGTACTTC.

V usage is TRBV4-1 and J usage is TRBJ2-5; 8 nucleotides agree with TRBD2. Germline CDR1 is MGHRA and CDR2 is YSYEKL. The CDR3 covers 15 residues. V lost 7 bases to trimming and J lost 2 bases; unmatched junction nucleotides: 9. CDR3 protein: CASKKGLAGQETQYF. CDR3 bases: TGCGCCAGCAAGAAGGGTTTAGCGGGACAAGAGACCCAGTACTTC.

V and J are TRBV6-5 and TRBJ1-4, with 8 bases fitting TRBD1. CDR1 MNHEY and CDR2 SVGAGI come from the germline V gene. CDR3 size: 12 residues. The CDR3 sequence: CASGTGREKLFF. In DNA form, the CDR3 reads TGTGCATCCGGGACAGGACGCGAAAAACTGTTTTTT.

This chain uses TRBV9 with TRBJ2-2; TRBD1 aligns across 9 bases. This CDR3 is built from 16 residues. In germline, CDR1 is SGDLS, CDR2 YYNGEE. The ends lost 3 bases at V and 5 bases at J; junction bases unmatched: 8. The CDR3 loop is CASSAYRGRRTGELFF. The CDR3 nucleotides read TGTGCCAGCAGCGCGTACAGGGGGCGTCGGACCGGGGAGCTGTTTTTT.

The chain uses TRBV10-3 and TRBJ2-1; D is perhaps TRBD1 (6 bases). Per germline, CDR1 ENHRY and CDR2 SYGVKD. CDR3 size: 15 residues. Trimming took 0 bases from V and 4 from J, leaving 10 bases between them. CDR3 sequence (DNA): TGTGCCATCAGTGAGTCGAACAGGGCATACAATGAGCAGTTCTTC. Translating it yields CAISESNRAYNEQFF.

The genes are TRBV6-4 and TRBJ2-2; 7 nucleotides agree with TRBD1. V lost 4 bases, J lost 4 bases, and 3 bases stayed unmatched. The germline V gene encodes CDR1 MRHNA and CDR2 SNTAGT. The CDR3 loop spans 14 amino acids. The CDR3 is CASSGQGFTGELFF. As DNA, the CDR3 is TGTGCCAGCAGTGGACAGGGTTTCACCGGGGAGCTGTTTTTT.

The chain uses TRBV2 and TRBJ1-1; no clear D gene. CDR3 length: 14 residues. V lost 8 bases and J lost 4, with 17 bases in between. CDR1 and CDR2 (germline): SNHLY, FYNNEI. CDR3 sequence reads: CASRSPFRVTEAFF. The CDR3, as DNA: TGTGCCAGCCGAAGTCCATTTCGGGTCACTGAAGCTTTCTTT.

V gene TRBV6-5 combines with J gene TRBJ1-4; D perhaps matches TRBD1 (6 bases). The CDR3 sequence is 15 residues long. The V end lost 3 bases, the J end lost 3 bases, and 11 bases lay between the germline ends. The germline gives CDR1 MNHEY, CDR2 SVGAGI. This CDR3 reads CASSYSGQSNEKLFF. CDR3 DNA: TGTGCCAGCAGTTATTCCGGACAGTCTAATGAAAAACTGTTTTTT.

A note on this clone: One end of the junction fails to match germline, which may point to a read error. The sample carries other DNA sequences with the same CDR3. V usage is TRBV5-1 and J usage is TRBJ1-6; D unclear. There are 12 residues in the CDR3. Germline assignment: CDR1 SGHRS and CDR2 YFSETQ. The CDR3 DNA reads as TGCGCCAGCAGCTCTAATAATTCCCCCCTCCACTTT. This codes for CASSSNNSPLHF.

Written as DNA, the CDR3 is TGCGCCAGCAGCCCCGGGACAGTGACTGGAAACACCATATATTTT. This encodes CASSPGTVTGNTIYF. This rearrangement joins TRBV5-1 to TRBJ1-3, with 7 nucleotides matching TRBD1. Germline V CDR1 and CDR2: SGHRS, YFSETQ. The CDR3 loop spans 15 amino acids. V shed 4 bases and J 2 bases; nucleotides not matched to a gene: 6.

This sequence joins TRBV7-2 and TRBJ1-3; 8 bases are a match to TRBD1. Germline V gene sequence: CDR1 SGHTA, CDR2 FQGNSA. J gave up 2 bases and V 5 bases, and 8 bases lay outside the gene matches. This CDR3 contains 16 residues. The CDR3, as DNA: TGTGCCAGCAGCCCCCAGTCACAGGGGGCTGGAAACACCATATATTTT. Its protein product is CASSPQSQGAGNTIYF.

In DNA form, the CDR3 reads TGTGCCAGCAGCTCAATAGATACGCAGTATTTT. Amino acids: CASSSIDTQYF. The chain joins TRBV7-9 to TRBJ2-3, with D uncertain. The CDR3 is made up of 11 amino acids. Between the trimmed V and J ends, which lost 4 bases and 5 bases, there was a span of 4 bases. From germline, CDR1 is SEHNR and CDR2 FQNEAQ (reference sequence). Using reference TRBV7-9 and TRBJ2-3 for the parts outside the CDR3, the full variable domain is DTGVSQNPRHKITKRGQNVTFRCDPISEHNRLYWYRQTLGQGPEFLTYFQNEAQLEKSRLLSDRFSAERPKGSFSTLEIQRTEQGDSAMYLCASSSIDTQYFGPGTRLTVL.

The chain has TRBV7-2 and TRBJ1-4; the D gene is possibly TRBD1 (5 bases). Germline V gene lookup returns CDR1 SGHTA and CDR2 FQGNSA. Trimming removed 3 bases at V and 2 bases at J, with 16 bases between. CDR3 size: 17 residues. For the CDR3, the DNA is TGTGCCAGCAGCTTTTATGTCAGGGCGCGGACTAATGAAAAACTGTTTTTT. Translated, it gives CASSFYVRARTNEKLFF.